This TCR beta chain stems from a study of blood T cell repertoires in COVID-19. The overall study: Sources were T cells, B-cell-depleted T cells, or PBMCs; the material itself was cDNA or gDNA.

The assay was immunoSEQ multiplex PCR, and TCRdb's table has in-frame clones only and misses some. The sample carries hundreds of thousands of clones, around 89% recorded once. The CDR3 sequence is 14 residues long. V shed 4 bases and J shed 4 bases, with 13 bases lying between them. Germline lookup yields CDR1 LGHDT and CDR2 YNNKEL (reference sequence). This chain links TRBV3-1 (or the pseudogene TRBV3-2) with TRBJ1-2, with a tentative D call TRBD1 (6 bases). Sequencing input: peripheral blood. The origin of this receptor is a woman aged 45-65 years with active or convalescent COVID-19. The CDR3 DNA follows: TGTGCCAGCAGCCTTTCCGGGACAACCTATGGCTACACCTTC. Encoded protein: CASSLSGTTYGYTF.